This T cell receptor (beta chain) stems from a study of blood T cell repertoires in COVID-19. Across the whole study: Donors in the United States, Italy and Spain gave samples during acute or convalescent COVID-19.

Per the authors' pipeline: Nucleated cell counts were estimated from reference gene primer amplification. Clones were read by immunoSEQ multiplex PCR, and TCRdb kept only the in-frame ones, dropping some. From that table come the V and J calls and clone size; the DNA was used to work out D and trimming. The sample records 78,000 or so clones, about nine tenths being singletons. Sequenced material: peripheral blood. This sequence originates from a woman aged 50 to 65 with acute or convalescent COVID-19.

CDR3 region: CASSQGAGSKYF. The CDR3 DNA reads as TGTGCCAGCAGCCAAGGGGCGGGTAGTAAGTACTTC. V gene TRBV3-1 (or the pseudogene TRBV3-2) combines with J gene TRBJ2-7; maybe TRBD2 (5 bases). This CDR3 is built from 12 residues. Germline CDR1 is LGHDT and CDR2 is YNNKEL (reference sequence). With 1 base removed from V and 11 bases from J, the gap between germline ends came to 12 bases.